Each of the 29 T cell receptor beta chains below was sequenced from the same sample in a study of T cell responses to AZD1222 COVID-19 vaccine. Sequencing used immunoSEQ multiplex PCR; TCRdb keeps in-frame clones, though not all of them. The sample has some 70,000 clones, 82% seen once; the top ten hold more than 5%. Specimen: peripheral blood, collected on day 0 of AZD1222 vaccination. The receptors were sampled from an adult in good health.

The genes are TRBV12-3 or TRBV12-4 and TRBJ2-4, with D possibly matching TRBD2 (5 bases). The V end was cut by 3 bases, the J end by 9 bases, with 12 bases between. The length of the CDR3 is 13 residues. The CDR3, as DNA: TGTGCCAGCAGTTTTGGTCTAGGGAGCATTCAGTACTTC. This codes for CASSFGLGSIQYF.

The V gene is TRBV7-9, the J gene TRBJ2-2; perhaps D is TRBD1 or TRBD2 (5 bases each). The CDR3 totals 15 residues. Germline-derived CDR1 and CDR2 are SEHNR and FQNEAQ (reference sequence). Trimming pared 4 bases from V and 1 base from J, leaving 10 bases between. The CDR3 is CASSSGTGNTGELFF. The CDR3 region has the DNA TGTGCCAGCAGCTCTGGGACGGGGAACACCGGGGAGCTGTTTTTT.

This rearrangement joins TRBV5-1 to TRBJ2-7; D ambiguous. There are 14 residues in the CDR3. Trimming left V 1 base short and J 4 bases short, with 12 bases between. In germline, CDR1 is SGHRS, CDR2 YFSETQ. This CDR3 is CASSLTRSTYEQYF. CDR3 DNA: TGCGCCAGCAGCTTGACTCGGTCTACTTACGAGCAGTACTTC.

J is TRBJ1-4 and V is TRBV19, with unresolved D. Trimming shortened V by 5 bases and J by 0 bases, and 16 bases separated the two germline ends. The CDR3 length is 17 residues. The germline gives CDR1 LNHDA, CDR2 SQIVND (reference sequence). The CDR3, as DNA: TGTGCCAGTAGTGCTGGCCGTTTGGGTACAACTAATGAAAAACTGTTTTTT. Translated, it gives CASSAGRLGTTNEKLFF. Using reference TRBV19 and TRBJ1-4 for the parts outside the CDR3, the full variable domain is DGGITQSPKYLFRKEGQNVTLSCEQNLNHDAMYWYRQDPGQGLRLIYYSQIVNDFQKGDIAEGYSVSREKKESFPLTVTSAQKNPTAFYLCASSAGRLGTTNEKLFFGSGTQLSVL.

The rearrangement uses TRBV7-9 and TRBJ1-1, with D hard to call. V shed 0 bases and J shed 1 base, with 15 bases lying between them. The CDR3 length is 17 residues. CDR1 is SEHNR, CDR2 FQNEAQ, per germline (reference sequence). This CDR3 is CASSLARTWEGNTEAFF. The CDR3 DNA sequence: TGTGCCAGCAGCTTAGCGAGAACGTGGGAGGGGAACACTGAAGCTTTCTTT.

This clone has more than one count but fewer than ten. The rearrangement uses TRBV2 and TRBJ2-6, with unresolved D. Trimming stripped 6 bases from V and 0 bases from J, with 6 bases between. Germline lookup yields CDR1 SNHLY and CDR2 FYNNEI. This CDR3 has 14 amino acids. CDR3 DNA sequence: TGTGCCAGCAGGATTAACTCTGGGGCCAACGTCCTGACTTTC. It yields the protein CASRINSGANVLTF.

The chain employs TRBV19 and TRBJ1-2; D is unresolved. The V end was cut by 1 base, the J end by 7 bases, with 10 bases between. CDR3 size: 13 residues. Germline lookup yields CDR1 LNHDA and CDR2 SQIVND (reference sequence). CDR3 residues: CASSIVKEFGYTF. The CDR3 DNA is TGTGCCAGTAGTATAGTGAAGGAATTTGGCTACACCTTC.

This chain uses TRBV5-6 with TRBJ2-5, with no clear D. This CDR3 has 13 amino acids. The germline V and J ends were trimmed by 5 bases and 4 bases, with 12 bases remaining between them. In germline, CDR1 is SGHDT, CDR2 YYEEEE. The CDR3 nucleotides are TGTGCCAGCAGGTCATCCTGGGGAGAGACCCAGTACTTC. Translating gives CASRSSWGETQYF.

The genes are TRBV11-3 and TRBJ2-2, with D perhaps TRBD2 (7 bases). The germline V gene encodes CDR1 SGHNT and CDR2 YENEEA. V gave up 0 bases and J gave up 2 bases, with 16 bases separating them. This CDR3 comprises 18 residues. In DNA, the CDR3 is TGTGCCAGCAGCTTAGATCTGGCGGGGGCCAGTAACACCGGGGAGCTGTTTTTT. Protein sequence: CASSLDLAGASNTGELFF.

The gene calls are TRBV6-5 and TRBJ2-7; D not resolved. From germline, CDR1 is MNHEY and CDR2 SVGAGI. Trimming removed 2 bases from V and 3 bases from J, with 14 bases in between. This CDR3 is built from 15 residues. The CDR3 DNA reads as TGTGCCAGCAGTTACCCATCAGAGCTTGGCTACGAGCAGTACTTC. This encodes CASSYPSELGYEQYF.

CDR3 sequence reads: CASSPAKSYGLKGGYTF. DNA for the CDR3: TGTGCCAGCAGCCCAGCCAAAAGCTACGGGCTCAAAGGTGGCTACACCTTC. The chain combines TRBV21-1 with TRBJ1-2. TRBV21-1 is marked as a pseudogene. This CDR3 has 17 amino acids.

The V and J genes are TRBV5-4 and TRBJ1-2, with D unresolved. Germline V CDR1 and CDR2: SGHNT, YYREEE (reference sequence). The CDR3 runs 13 residues. V was cut by 0 bases and J by 6 bases, with 9 bases left in between. CDR3 DNA: TGTGCCAGCAGCTTGGCGGCAGAACATGGCTACACCTTC. This sequence encodes CASSLAAEHGYTF.

This chain links TRBV5-8 with TRBJ2-1, with 13 bases matching TRBD2. V was clipped by 4 bases and J by 5 bases; unmatched bases: 6. The CDR3 has 16 amino acids. Germline V CDR1 and CDR2: SGHTS, YDEGEE. The CDR3: CASSLHGLAGDNEQFF. In DNA form, the CDR3 reads TGTGCCAGCAGCCTACACGGACTAGCGGGGGACAATGAGCAGTTCTTC.

This clone was counted only a few times. The chain uses TRBV11-2 and TRBJ1-6; 9 positions agree with TRBD1. Germline values: CDR1 SGHAT, CDR2 FQNNGV. The CDR3 loop spans 16 amino acids. V lost 5 bases, J lost 7 bases, and 9 bases stayed unmatched. CDR3 coding DNA: TGTGCCAGCAGCGGACCCGGGACAGGGCTAAATTCACCCCTCCACTTT. Protein product: CASSGPGTGLNSPLHF.

This chain connects TRBV5-5 to TRBJ2-7, with D perhaps TRBD1 (5 bases). V shed 0 bases and J shed 1 base, with 11 bases lying between them. Germline V lookup: CDR1 SGHKS, CDR2 YYEKEE (reference sequence). There are 15 residues in the CDR3. The CDR3 bases are TGTGCCAGCAGCTTGGGCCCCACAGGATCCTACGAGCAGTACTTC. Its protein is CASSLGPTGSYEQYF.

This clone qualifies as medium-sized (0.01 to 0.1%). Here the CDR3 reads CASSISSGVVYEQYF. CDR3 coding DNA: TGTGCCAGTAGTATATCTAGCGGGGTTGTCTACGAGCAGTACTTC. J is TRBJ2-7 and V is TRBV19; 9 bases are a match to TRBD2. V trimming: 2 bases; J trimming: 3 bases; junction bases outside the gene matches: 5. From germline, CDR1 is LNHDA and CDR2 SQIVND (reference sequence). There are 15 residues in the CDR3.

This chain connects TRBV28 to TRBJ1-1, with 7 bases identical to TRBD1. Germline lookup yields CDR1 MDHEN and CDR2 SYDVKM. After removal of 2 bases from V and 6 bases from J, the junction contained 9 bases not matched to a gene. This CDR3 is 15 amino acids long. CDR3 in DNA: TGTGCCAGCAGTTTAGGTTCAGGGGGACTTTCTGAAGCTTTCTTT. Amino acids: CASSLGSGGLSEAFF.

V usage is TRBV7-4 and J usage is TRBJ2-7, with 10 bases fitting TRBD2. Germline lookup yields CDR1 SGHVT and CDR2 SQSDAQ. This CDR3 spans 19 amino acids. V was clipped by 5 bases and J by 4 bases; unmatched bases: 20. The CDR3 reads CASSPLAGGRAALFYEQYF. The CDR3 bases are TGTGCCAGCAGCCCCTTAGCGGGGGGTCGAGCCGCCCTTTTTTACGAGCAGTACTTC.

This sequence joins TRBV21-1 and TRBJ2-1; no check of the table's D call, TRBD2, against the DNA was made. TRBV21-1 constitutes a pseudogene. This CDR3 comprises 13 residues. In DNA, the CDR3 is TGTGCCAGCAGCAAAAAGCGGAGGGGTGAGCAGTTCTTC. It codes for CASSKKRRGEQFF.

This CDR3 reads CASHEAFEQYF. The CDR3 DNA sequence: TGTGCCAGTCATGAGGCTTTCGAGCAGTACTTC. The J gene is TRBJ2-7, the V gene TRBV25-1; unclear D gene. Trimming removed 9 bases from V and 6 bases from J, with 12 bases in between. Germline-derived CDR1 and CDR2 are MGHDK and SYGVNS. The CDR3 totals 11 residues.

The V and J genes are TRBV7-2 and TRBJ2-1, with 8 positions matching TRBD2. The V gene's germline CDR1 is SGHTA and CDR2 FQGNSA. The trim removed 6 bases at V and 6 bases at J, leaving 7 bases unmatched. The CDR3 contains 14 residues. The CDR3 nucleotides read TGTGCCAGCAGGATACTAGCGGAGGGCAATGAGCAGTTCTTC. Translated: CASRILAEGNEQFF.

The chain has TRBV12-2 and TRBJ2-7; the tabulated D call, TRBD1, remains unverified against the DNA. TRBV12-2 is assigned pseudogene status. The CDR3 has 14 amino acids. The CDR3 DNA is TGTGCAAGTCGAAGTGACAGGGGCCGGGGCGAGCAGTACTTC. It yields the protein CASRSDRGRGEQYF.

The V and J genes are TRBV6-5 and TRBJ1-1; D gene ambiguous. The V gene lost 4 bases and the J gene lost 2 bases, with 8 bases spanning the gap. Germline V gene sequence: CDR1 MNHEY, CDR2 SVGAGI. The length of the CDR3 is 13 residues. The CDR3 spells CASSLRLNTEAFF. Written as DNA, the CDR3 is TGTGCCAGCAGTTTAAGGCTTAACACTGAAGCTTTCTTT.

This chain joins TRBV9 and TRBJ2-7, with 9 bases fitting TRBD1. The CDR3 is 15 residues long. The germline CDR1 and CDR2 sequences are SGDLS and YYNGEE. The V segment lost 4 bases and the J segment 4 bases; nucleotides outside the gene matches: 9. The CDR3 is CASSTGTGSRYEQYF. In nucleotides, the CDR3 is TGTGCCAGCAGCACTGGGACAGGGAGTAGGTACGAGCAGTACTTC.

V gene TRBV6-5 combines with J gene TRBJ1-3; the match to TRBD1 covers 7 bases. This CDR3 is built from 14 residues. With 4 bases clipped from V and 0 bases from J, the junction kept 0 bases outside the gene matches. CDR1 is MNHEY and CDR2 is SVGAGI in the germline V gene. As DNA, the CDR3 is TGTGCCAGCAGTTGGGACAGCTCTGGAAACACCATATATTTT. This translates into CASSWDSSGNTIYF.

The sample holds one count of this clone. The chain carries TRBV7-3 and TRBJ2-2, with no clear D. The germline gives CDR1 SGHTA, CDR2 FQGTGA. The germline V and J ends were trimmed by 8 bases and 5 bases, with 24 bases remaining between them. The CDR3 contains 17 residues. The CDR3 spells CASSSTSTARPTGELFF. The CDR3 nucleotides read TGTGCCAGCTCTTCTACCTCTACCGCGCGACCTACCGGGGAGCTGTTTTTT.

The chain joins TRBV20-1 to TRBJ2-7; no clear D. Germline CDR1 is DFQATT and CDR2 is SNEGSKA (reference sequence). The CDR3 totals 11 residues. Trimming pared 3 bases from V and 4 bases from J, leaving 7 bases between. The DNA of the CDR3 is TGCAGTGCTAGTCAGCATTACGAGCAGTACTTC. Its translation: CSASQHYEQYF.

The rearrangement uses TRBV6-5 and TRBJ1-1; D is unclear. The CDR3 is 13 amino acids. V was shortened by 6 bases and J by 0 bases, with 8 bases between the two germline ends. Germline V gene lookup returns CDR1 MNHEY and CDR2 SVGAGI. The CDR3 here is CASRADLNTEAFF. As DNA, the CDR3 is TGTGCCAGCAGAGCCGACTTGAACACTGAAGCTTTCTTT.

The chain links TRBV11-3 to TRBJ2-3; 8 bases line up with TRBD2. V lost 3 bases and J lost 0; bases outside the gene matches: 2. The germline gives CDR1 SGHNT, CDR2 YENEEA. The CDR3 loop spans 15 amino acids. For the CDR3, the DNA is TGTGCCAGCAGCTTCAGACTAGCGAGCACAGATACGCAGTATTTT. This encodes CASSFRLASTDTQYF.